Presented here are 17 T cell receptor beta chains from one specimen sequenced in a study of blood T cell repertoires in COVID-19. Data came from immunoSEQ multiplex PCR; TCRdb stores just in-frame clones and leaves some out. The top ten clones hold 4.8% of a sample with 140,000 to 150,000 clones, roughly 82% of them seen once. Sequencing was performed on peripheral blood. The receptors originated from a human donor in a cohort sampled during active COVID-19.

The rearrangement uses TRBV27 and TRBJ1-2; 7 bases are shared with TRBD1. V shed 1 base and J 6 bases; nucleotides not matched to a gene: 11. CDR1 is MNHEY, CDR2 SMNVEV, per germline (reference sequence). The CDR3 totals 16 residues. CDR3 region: CASSLFLQTGVDGYTF. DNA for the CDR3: TGTGCCAGCAGTTTATTCCTTCAAACAGGGGTCGATGGCTACACCTTC.

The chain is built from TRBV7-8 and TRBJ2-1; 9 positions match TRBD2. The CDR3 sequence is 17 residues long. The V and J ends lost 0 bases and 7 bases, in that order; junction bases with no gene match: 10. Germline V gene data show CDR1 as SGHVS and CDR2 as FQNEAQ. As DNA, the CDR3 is TGTGCCAGCAGCTTAGCGGCGTTAGCGGGAGTAGGTAATGAGCAGTTCTTC. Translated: CASSLAALAGVGNEQFF.

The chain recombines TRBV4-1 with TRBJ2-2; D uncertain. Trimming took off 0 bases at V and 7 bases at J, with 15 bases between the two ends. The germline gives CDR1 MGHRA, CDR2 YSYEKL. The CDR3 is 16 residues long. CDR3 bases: TGCGCCAGCAGCCAAGATCACCCAACAGTTGTCGGGGAGCTGTTTTTT. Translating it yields CASSQDHPTVVGELFF.

The CDR3, as DNA: TGTGCCAGCAGTTATTCGAGGACAGGGCTTACACCCCTCCACTTT. This encodes CASSYSRTGLTPLHF. The rearrangement joins TRBV6-5 to TRBJ1-6; 8 bases map to TRBD1. Germline CDR1 and CDR2: MNHEY and SVGAGI. CDR3 size: 15 residues. With V trimmed by 3 bases and J by 11 bases, 9 bases remained unmatched.

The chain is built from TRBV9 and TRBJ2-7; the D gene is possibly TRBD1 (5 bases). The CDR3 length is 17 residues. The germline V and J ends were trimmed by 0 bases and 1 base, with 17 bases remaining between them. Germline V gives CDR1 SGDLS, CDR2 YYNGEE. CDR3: CASSVAADSLSSYEQYF. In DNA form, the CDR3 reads TGTGCCAGCAGCGTAGCCGCAGACAGTCTTAGTTCCTACGAGCAGTACTTC. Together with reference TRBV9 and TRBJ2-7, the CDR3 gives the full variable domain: DSGVTQTPKHLITATGQRVTLRCSPRSGDLSVYWYQQSLDQGLQFLIQYYNGEERAKGNILERFSAQQFPDLHSELNLSSLELGDSALYFCASSVAADSLSSYEQYFGPGTRLTVT.

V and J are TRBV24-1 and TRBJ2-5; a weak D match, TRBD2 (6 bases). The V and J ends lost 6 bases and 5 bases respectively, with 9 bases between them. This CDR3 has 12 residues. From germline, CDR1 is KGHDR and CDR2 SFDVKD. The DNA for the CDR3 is TGTGCCACCAGTTTTGGGGGGGAGACCCAGTACTTC. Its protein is CATSFGGETQYF.

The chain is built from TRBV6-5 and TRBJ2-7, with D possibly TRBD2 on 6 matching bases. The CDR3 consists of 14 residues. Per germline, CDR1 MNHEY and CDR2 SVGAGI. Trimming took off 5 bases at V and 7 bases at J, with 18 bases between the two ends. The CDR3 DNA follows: TGTGCCAGCAGTCGGACGGGAGCCGAAGTTGAGCAGTACTTC. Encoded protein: CASSRTGAEVEQYF.

The DNA of the CDR3 is TGCGCCAGCAGCGCCCGACTAGCCGCGAACACCGGGGAGCTGTTTTTT. Translation gives CASSARLAANTGELFF. The chain has TRBV5-1 and TRBJ2-2; TRBD2 matches at 7 bases. Losses at the gene ends were 4 bases for V and 0 bases for J; bases not matched to a gene: 6. Germline V gene sequence: CDR1 SGHRS, CDR2 YFSETQ. The CDR3 extends over 16 amino acids.

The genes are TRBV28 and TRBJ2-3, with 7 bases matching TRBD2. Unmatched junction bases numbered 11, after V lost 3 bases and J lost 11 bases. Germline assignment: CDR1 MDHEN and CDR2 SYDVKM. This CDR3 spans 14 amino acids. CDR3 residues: CASSFPGLSWMQYF. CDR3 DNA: TGTGCCAGCAGTTTTCCGGGACTATCCTGGATGCAGTATTTT.

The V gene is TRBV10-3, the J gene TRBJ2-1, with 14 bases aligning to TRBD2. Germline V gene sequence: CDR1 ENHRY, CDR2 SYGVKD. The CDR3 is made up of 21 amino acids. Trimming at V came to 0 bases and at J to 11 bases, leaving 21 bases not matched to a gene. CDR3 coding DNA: TGTGCCATCAGTGAGTCAGTTCGGGGAGGAGGACTAGCGGGAGGATCAGGGCAGCAGTTCTTC. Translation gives CAISESVRGGGLAGGSGQQFF.

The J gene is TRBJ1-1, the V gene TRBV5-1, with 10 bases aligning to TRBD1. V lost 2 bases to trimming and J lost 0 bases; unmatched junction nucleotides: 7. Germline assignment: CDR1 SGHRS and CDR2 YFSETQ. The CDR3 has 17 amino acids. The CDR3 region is CASSFHGTGAMNTEAFF. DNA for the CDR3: TGCGCCAGCAGCTTTCATGGGACAGGGGCTATGAACACTGAAGCTTTCTTT.

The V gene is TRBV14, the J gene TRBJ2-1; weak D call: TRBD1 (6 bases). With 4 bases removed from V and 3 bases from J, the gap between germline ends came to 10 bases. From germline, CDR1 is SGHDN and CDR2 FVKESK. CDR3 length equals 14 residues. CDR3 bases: TGTGCCAGCAGCCGAAACAGGGACTACAATGAGCAGTTCTTC. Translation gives CASSRNRDYNEQFF. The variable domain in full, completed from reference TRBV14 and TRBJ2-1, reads EAGVTQFPSHSVIEKGQTVTLRCDPISGHDNLYWYRRVMGKEIKFLLHFVKESKQDESGMPNNRFLAERTGGTYSTLKVQPAELEDSGVYFCASSRNRDYNEQFFGPGTRLTVL.

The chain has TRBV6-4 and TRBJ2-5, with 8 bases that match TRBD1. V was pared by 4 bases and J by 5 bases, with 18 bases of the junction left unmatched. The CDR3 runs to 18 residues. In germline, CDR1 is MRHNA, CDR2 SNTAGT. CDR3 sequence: CASSGSRGLAHRGETQYF. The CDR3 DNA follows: TGTGCCAGCAGTGGTAGCAGGGGGCTAGCCCACCGAGGGGAGACCCAGTACTTC.

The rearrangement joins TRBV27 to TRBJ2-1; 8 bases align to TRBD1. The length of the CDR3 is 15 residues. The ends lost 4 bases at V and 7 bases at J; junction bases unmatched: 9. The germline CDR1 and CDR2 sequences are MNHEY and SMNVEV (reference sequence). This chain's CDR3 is CASSWKDRAPNEQFF. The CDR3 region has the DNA TGTGCCAGCAGTTGGAAGGACAGGGCACCTAATGAGCAGTTCTTC.

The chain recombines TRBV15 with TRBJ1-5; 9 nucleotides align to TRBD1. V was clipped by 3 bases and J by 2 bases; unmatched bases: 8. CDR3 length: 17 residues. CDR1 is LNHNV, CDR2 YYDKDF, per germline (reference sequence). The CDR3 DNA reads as TGTGCCACCAGCAGCCTTCCACAGGGGGCTGGCAATCAGCCCCAGCATTTT. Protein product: CATSSLPQGAGNQPQHF.

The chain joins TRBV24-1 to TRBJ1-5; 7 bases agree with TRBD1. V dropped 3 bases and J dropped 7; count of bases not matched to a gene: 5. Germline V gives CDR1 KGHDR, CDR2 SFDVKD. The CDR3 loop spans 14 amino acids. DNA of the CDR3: TGTGCCACCAGTGATCAATACAGGGGCCAGCCCCAGCATTTT. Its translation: CATSDQYRGQPQHF.

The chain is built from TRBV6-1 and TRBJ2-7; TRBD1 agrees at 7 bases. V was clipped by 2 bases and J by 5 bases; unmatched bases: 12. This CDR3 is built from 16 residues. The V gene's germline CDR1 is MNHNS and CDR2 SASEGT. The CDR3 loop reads CASSEWNRGRWNEQYF. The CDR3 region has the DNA TGTGCCAGCAGTGAATGGAACAGGGGAAGGTGGAACGAGCAGTACTTC.